Here is one T cell receptor beta chain with its context. Its antigen is currently not known. Distinct nucleotide sequences in the sample also encode this CDR3. The data were obtained in a study of cytomegalovirus exposure and HLA in healthy donors (dated by TCRdb to 2016 to 2017). For context, the study as a whole: In an earlier analysis of roughly 590 of the donors, less than 350 Gb of sequence data and roughly 100 million unique TCR beta sequences from roughly 190 million T cells were reported. An early release covering about 600 HLA-typed donors comprised approximately 290 gigabases of sequencing data and around 80 million unique TCR sequences. The genetic ancestry cluster associated with self-reported Caucasian donors included over 80% of the roughly 360 genotyped donors. The study aimed to test whether cataloging public T cell receptors could reveal signatures of past pathogen exposure. Using immunosequencing, the study profiled T cell repertoires from 640 or so subjects and related those repertoires to cytomegalovirus serostatus. In addition to the first cohort of approximately 670 subjects, a separate validation cohort of about 120 different subjects was used. High-throughput TCR immunosequencing, statistical association of individual TCRs with disease status, and machine learning were combined to predict cytomegalovirus infection status. A later analysis re-examined previously published TCR beta repertoires from 500 to 700 donors and added high-resolution HLA genotyping to investigate patterns of TCR occurrence. In the later analysis, no new phenotypic data were used to find candidate immune exposures; instead, reliance was placed on TCR beta sequences and their occurrence across donors. To decide whether each TCR beta V gene segment behaved as functional or pseudogenic, an earlier analysis of several hundred of the donors relied on high-throughput TCR beta sequencing. Alongside the repertoire data, information on donor age, sex, ethnicity and CMV serostatus was compiled. Genome-wide SNP genotypes for about 65% of the 666 donors were used in a later genetic analysis, which treated that subset as a discovery cohort. Every repertoire in the discovery cohort had been generated on one and the same sequencing platform. Both class I and class II loci were covered by HLA typing, at four-digit resolution. Typing coverage differed by locus: A, B, C, DRB1 and DQB1 were typed in roughly 620-630 donors, DQA1 in approximately 520, DPA1 in around 610, and DPB1 in roughly 470. About 5 DR-DQ haplotypes were handled as single units for association and clustering, since linkage in the cohort was strong. Among around 400 genotyped donors of the cohort, an average of around 250,000 unique TCR beta nucleotide sequences was sequenced per donor, of which approximately 19% were non-productive. What the research found in general, with its limitations: A later analysis found that most CMV-associated TCR beta chains appeared HLA-restricted, with HLA associations seemingly driven largely by CMV exposure. Most TCR sequences were seen in very few donors, while some public TCRs were found in many individuals. Because counts were too low, about 15 rarely observed V segments, including chromosome 9 orphons, were left out of the earlier analysis of 500 to 650 of the donors. A later genetic analysis associated a missense DCLRE1C variant with V-gene and J-gene trimming of TCR beta chains, and an independent cohort replicated the association. When HLA alleles, especially DR and DQ, strongly co-occurred, TCR associations were difficult to assign to individual alleles. A later genetic analysis reported fewer N-insertions in productive TCRs among donors in an Asian-associated ancestry cluster than the roughly 700-donor mean. Several of the top co-occurrence clusters appeared to be linked to parvovirus B19, influenza, CMV and Epstein-Barr virus, according to a later analysis. The authors suggested that the approach could potentially be extended to other disease states and immunological phenotypes. A further reported finding was that TCR beta sequences accurately predicted the HLA-A and HLA-B alleles for most subjects in the first cohort. In the study, 150 to 200 TCR beta chains were listed as associated with cytomegalovirus. A later analysis found that TCR association rates varied across HLA loci, with DRB1 alleles showing the most associated TCRs and HLA-C alleles the fewest. Linkage disequilibrium might explain the correlated functional status among segregating V segments, but an unknown experimental factor could not be ruled out. In this cohort, only TCR beta chains were sequenced, and detectable features were limited by the absence of alpha or paired-chain data. In vitro tests confirmed that a few of the cytomegalovirus-associated TCR beta chains recognize cytomegalovirus antigens. The classifier was reported to diagnose cytomegalovirus status with high specificity and sensitivity in both the original cohort and the validation cohort. Roughly uniform sequencing depth across donors was assumed in presence/absence analyses, although this assumption may not hold. In an earlier analysis of about 600 of the donors, most TCR beta V segments appeared in productive rearrangements about 90% or about 30% of the time, broadly matching IMGT annotations. A later analysis found that HLA-associated TCR beta chains were more clonally expanded and had lower generation probabilities than equally common non-associated chains. The only immune exposure information available for the cohort was CMV serostatus. A group of highly shared sequence variants was considered likely to be a technical artifact of the sequencing pipeline. Because HLA typing was missing for some donors at each locus, association tests included only the typed subset. Some IMGT-functional V segments, including TRBV6-2 and TRBV6-3, could not be distinguished by the 87-base-pair reads and were therefore excluded. Specific HLA alleles were associated with 16,951 TCR beta sequences at a false discovery rate of 0.05 in a later analysis.

The germline V gene yields KGHSH for CDR1 and LQKENI for CDR2. Trimming removed 1 base from V and 4 bases from J, leaving 7 bases between the germline ends. The CDR3 numbers 13 residues from cysteine through phenylalanine. The sequence is cut down to CDR3 DNA, 39 bases in frame from base 1. The cohort comprised some 730 healthy bone marrow donors. At the time of sampling, all cohort members were nominally healthy, though unrecorded immune exposures were likely present. The donor was CMV seronegative and belonged to the group of under 400 seronegative cohort members. Each donor provided a peripheral blood sample, and peripheral blood mononuclear cells were used for TCR beta sequencing. Genomic DNA was extracted from the blood cell samples with the Qiagen DNeasy Blood Extraction Kit. Libraries were prepared through the immunoSEQ multiplex PCR assay. For the multiplex PCR, a mixture combining 60 forward primers for TCR Vbeta segments and 13 reverse primers for TCR Jbeta segments was used. A multiplex PCR assay on genomic DNA amplified the CDR3 region of rearranged TCR beta genes. Amplified TCR beta libraries were sequenced as 87-base-pair reads on the Illumina HiSeq System. The study's own analysis went as follows. A later analysis tallied roughly 80 million unique TCR beta chains across the roughly 610 repertoires, and about 10 million of those chains were shared by two or more donors. To remove PCR and sequencing errors, raw reads were error-corrected and collapsed into unique sequences using a nearest-neighbor algorithm that merged closely related sequences. Alignment of CDR3 sequences to IMGT reference sequences was used to assign V, D and J gene segments. For a sequence to be retained, a match of at least six nucleotides to both a V gene segment and a J gene segment was required. Rearrangements were classified as productive when the CDR3 lacked stop codons and remained in frame with V and J, and all other rearrangements were classified as non-productive. CDR3 was defined by IMGT convention, running from the second conserved V-encoded cysteine to the conserved J-encoded phenylalanine. The earlier analysis of a few hundred of the donors excluded sequences that lacked an unambiguous match to a single V gene segment. In an earlier analysis of a few hundred of the donors, a V segment was called functional when productive rearrangements were above 56.7%, and segregating when the standard deviation between donors exceeded 5%. A statistical classification framework was built to diagnose cytomegalovirus status from the catalog of TCR beta chain sequences. A later analysis assigned V and J genes by comparing TCR nucleotide sequences with IMGT/GENE-DB human TR gene sequences. In a later analysis, CDR3 sequences and most-parsimonious VDJ recombination scenarios were assigned using the TCRdist pipeline. A later analysis defined each TCR beta chain by its CDR3 amino acid sequence plus V-gene family, and excluded reads lacking a unique V-gene family. To address suspected cross-contamination and a sequencing artifact, a later analysis removed under 600 highly shared, low-generation-probability nucleotide sequences. In a later analysis, a clonal expansion index was calculated for each public chain from normalized within-repertoire ranks of inferred template counts. In a later analysis, generation probabilities were computed using a VDJ recombination model fitted to out-of-frame rearrangements, and the results were checked against IGoR. Hypergeometric tests were used in a later analysis to score TCR-TCR, TCR-HLA and TCR-CMV co-occurrence, with a repertoire-size bias correction applied to the TCR pairs. A later analysis estimated false discovery rates by permuting HLA or CMV assignments 20 times. In a later analysis, co-occurring TCRs were grouped using DBSCAN, and TCRdist sequence similarity was added for clustering within HLA-allele-positive subsets. For co-occurrence clustering, repertoires with fewer than 30,000 or more than 120,000 public chains were excluded, along with a handful of repertoires with anomalous nucleotide sharing. What TCRdb holds here is the immuneACCESS table cut down to in-frame rearrangements. Part of the clones is not present; checked against another copy, under half of the missing clones reflect an unresolved V gene, and the others are unexplained. D and trimming were read from the DNA, whereas the V and J calls and clone size are those reported in that table. The sample's records list about 130,000 clones. The ten largest clonotypes hold over 1.5% of the sample.

The specimen sequenced was PBMCs. The V gene is TRBV18 and the J gene is TRBJ1-1; the best D guess is TRBD1, with 5 bases matching. This clonotype originated in a man younger than 30 in good health and CMV-seronegative. The DNA reads as follows: TGTGCCAGCTCACCACTGGGGGGCACTGAAGCTTTCTTT. This gives the protein CASSPLGGTEAFF.